There are a few counts of the clone carrying this T cell receptor (beta chain). What it binds is unknown. Amplification used 60 Vbeta primers and 13 Jbeta primers. Libraries were prepared by immunoSEQ multiplex PCR; TCRdb keeps only in-frame clonotypes and omits some of them. This sample carries around 300,000 clones, roughly 70% of them seen once, and the ten largest clones take 2% to 2.5%. The sample comes from a study of cytomegalovirus exposure and HLA in healthy donors. Findings of the study overall: Analysis performed later found approximately 17,000 TCR beta sequences associated with HLA alleles at 0.05 false discovery rate. Through in vitro validation, a few CMV-associated chains were shown to be specific for CMV antigens.

This CDR3 comprises 13 residues. V was cut by 5 bases and J by 1 base, with 9 bases left in between. Germline V CDR1 and CDR2: SGDLS, YYNGEE. This clonotype originated in a female donor in good health and CMV-seronegative. The chain links TRBV9 to TRBJ1-1; unclear D gene. Sequenced input: PBMCs. The CDR3 loop is CASSQDSNTEAFF. CDR3 nucleotide sequence: TGTGCCAGCAGTCAGGATTCGAACACTGAAGCTTTCTTT.